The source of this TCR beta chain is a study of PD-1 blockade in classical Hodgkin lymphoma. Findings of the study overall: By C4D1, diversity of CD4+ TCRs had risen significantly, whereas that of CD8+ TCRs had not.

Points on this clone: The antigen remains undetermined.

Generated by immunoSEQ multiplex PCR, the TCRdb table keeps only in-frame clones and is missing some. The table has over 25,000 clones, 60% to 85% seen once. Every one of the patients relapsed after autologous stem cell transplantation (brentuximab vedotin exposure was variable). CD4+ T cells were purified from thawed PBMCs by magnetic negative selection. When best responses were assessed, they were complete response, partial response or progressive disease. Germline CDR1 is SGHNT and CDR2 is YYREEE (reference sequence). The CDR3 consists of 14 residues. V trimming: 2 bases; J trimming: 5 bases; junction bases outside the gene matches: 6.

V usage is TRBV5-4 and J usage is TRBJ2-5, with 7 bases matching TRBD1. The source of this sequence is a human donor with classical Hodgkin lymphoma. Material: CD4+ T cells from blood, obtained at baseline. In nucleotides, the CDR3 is TGTGCCAGCAGCTTTGACAGGGAAAAGGAGACCCAGTACTTC. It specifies CASSFDREKETQYF.